The subject of this entry is one T cell receptor beta chain. Its antigen is undetermined. A second PCR, run for roughly 7 to 11 cycles, used a sample-barcoded 5' primer plus a J-beta primer mix. MiXCR, run by TCRdb on the 5' RACE reads, gives a single entry per CDR3 protein. The sample has roughly 790,000 distinct CDR3 sequences, 43% seen once. This sample is drawn from a study of blood T cells in healthy people across ages. Findings and limits, study-wide: In long-lived donors, naive CD4+ cell counts and diversity exceeded those of aged donors.

The CDR3 has 15 residues. Per the germline V gene, CDR1 is MNHEY and CDR2 is SMNVEV (reference sequence). The V and J ends lost 5 bases and 7 bases, in that order; junction bases with no gene match: 5. The sequenced sample was blood. The sequence derives from an older woman in good health. The chain has TRBV27 and TRBJ2-7, with 16 bases lining up with TRBD2. CDR3 loop: CASSPGTSGRGEQYF. CDR3 DNA sequence: TGTGCCAGCAGTCCCGGGACTAGCGGGAGGGGTGAGCAGTACTTC.